The source of this T cell receptor (beta chain) is a study of brain T cells in children with intractable seizures. Study-wide points: Absence of clones before surgery may stem from lower sequencing depth.

The repertoire was sequenced with immunoSEQ multiplex PCR; TCRdb's copy has only in-frame clones and lacks some. The table has around 340,000 clones, approximately 93% seen once. Details on this clone: Its specificity is unknown.

Time point given: blood from clinic visit 5 months post-surgery; TSC patient then seizure free. The sequenced cases were selected for having the highest brain T cell transcript signatures. This CDR3 comprises 13 residues. Trimming left V 5 bases short and J 3 bases short, with 11 bases between. The germline CDR1 and CDR2 sequences are SGHNT and YENEEA. The chain combines TRBV11-3 with TRBJ2-7; perhaps TRBD1 as D (5 bases). The sequencing used peripheral blood, collected 5 to 6 months after surgery. This sequence was found in a boy in the first two years of life with tuberous sclerosis and intractable seizures. The CDR3 coding sequence is TGTGCCAGCAGCATATCCGACAGCTACGAGCAGTACTTC. Its protein product is CASSISDSYEQYF. Supplemented by reference TRBV11-3 and TRBJ2-7, the full variable domain reads EAGVVQSPRYKIIEKKQPVAFWCNPISGHNTLYWYLQNLGQGPELLIRYENEEAVDDSQLPKDRFSAERLKGVDSTLKIQPAELGDSAVYLCASSISDSYEQYFGPGTRLTVT.